This note documents a single TCR beta chain sequence. The sample belongs to a study of blood T cell repertoires in COVID-19. As for the study in general: Specimens from acute and convalescent COVID-19 originated in the United States, Italy and Spain.

In the original workflow: For nucleated cells, counts were estimated from reference gene primer amplification. Clones were read by immunoSEQ multiplex PCR, and TCRdb kept only the in-frame ones, dropping some. From that table come the V and J calls and clone size; the DNA was used to work out D and trimming. The table records over 250,000 clones, 70% to 90% of them present only once. J was trimmed by 2 bases and V by 4 bases; bases with no gene match: 7. This CDR3 contains 16 residues. Germline assignment: CDR1 LGHDT and CDR2 YNNKEL (reference sequence). The clonotype was recovered from a woman in her 50s with acute or convalescent COVID-19. The chain links TRBV3-1 (or the pseudogene TRBV3-2) to TRBJ2-7; 11 positions match TRBD2. The specimen was peripheral blood. The CDR3, as DNA: TGTGCCAGCAGCCCGACTAGCGGGACTTTAACCTACGAGCAGTACTTC. Its protein is CASSPTSGTLTYEQYF.